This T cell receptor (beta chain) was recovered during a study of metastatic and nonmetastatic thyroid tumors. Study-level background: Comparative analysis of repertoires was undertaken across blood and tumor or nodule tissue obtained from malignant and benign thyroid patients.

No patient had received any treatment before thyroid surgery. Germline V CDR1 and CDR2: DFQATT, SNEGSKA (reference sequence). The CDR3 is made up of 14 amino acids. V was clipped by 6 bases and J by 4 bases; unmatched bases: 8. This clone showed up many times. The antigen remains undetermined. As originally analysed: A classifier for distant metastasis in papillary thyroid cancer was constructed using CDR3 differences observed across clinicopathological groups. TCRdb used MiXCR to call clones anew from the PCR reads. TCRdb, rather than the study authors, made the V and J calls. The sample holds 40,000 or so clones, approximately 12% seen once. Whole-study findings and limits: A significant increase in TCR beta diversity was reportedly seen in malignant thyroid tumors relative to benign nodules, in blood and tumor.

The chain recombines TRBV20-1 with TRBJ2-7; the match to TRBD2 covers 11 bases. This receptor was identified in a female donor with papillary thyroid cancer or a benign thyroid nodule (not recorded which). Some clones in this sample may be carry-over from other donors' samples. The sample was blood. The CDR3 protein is CSAKLAGVSYEQYF. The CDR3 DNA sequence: TGCAGTGCCAAACTAGCGGGAGTTTCGTACGAGCAGTACTTC.